The 28 T cell receptor beta chains reported below all come from one sample, sequenced in a study of CD8 T cells in Susac syndrome. Reverse transcription of roughly 0.45 to 1 ug RNA was carried out with random hexamers. TCRdb re-derived calls from the immunoSEQ multiplex PCR reads in MiXCR, one entry per CDR3 protein. The data show around 69,000 distinct CDR3 sequences, with nearly 96% seen just once and roughly 0.11% held by the top ten. Sequencing was carried out using CD4+ T cells from PBMCs. All receptors come from a human donor with multiple sclerosis.

The V call is TRBV28, the J call TRBJ2-7, with TRBD2 matching over 7 bases. The germline V gene has CDR1 MDHEN and CDR2 SYDVKM. CDR3 length: 13 residues. Trimming took 10 bases from V and 6 from J; bases not matched to a gene: 12. The CDR3 DNA reads TGTGCCACCCGGACTAGTTGGAGGCTCGAGCAGTACTTC. Translated: CATRTSWRLEQYF.

V and J are TRBV30 and TRBJ2-1, with 13 bases identical to TRBD2. The CDR3 is 14 amino acids. From germline, CDR1 is GTSNPN and CDR2 SVGIG (reference sequence). V lost 7 bases to trimming and J lost 7 bases; unmatched junction nucleotides: 7. The CDR3 nucleotides read TGTGCCTCTTCCCGACTAGCGGGGGGTAATGAGCAGTTCTTC. Its protein product is CASSRLAGGNEQFF.

The rearrangement joins TRBV29-1 to TRBJ1-1; D not certain. This CDR3 has 14 residues. Germline CDR1 is SQVTM and CDR2 is ANQGSEA. Trimming pared 4 bases from V and 4 bases from J, leaving 16 bases between. CDR3 amino acids: CSVVTSGGSTEAFF. In DNA form, the CDR3 reads TGCAGCGTTGTTACCAGTGGAGGCAGCACTGAAGCTTTCTTT.

This rearrangement joins TRBV20-1 to TRBJ2-5; unclear D gene. This CDR3 has 14 amino acids. The germline gives CDR1 DFQATT, CDR2 SNEGSKA (reference sequence). V was cut by 5 bases and J by 5 bases, with 18 bases left in between. The DNA for the CDR3 is TGCAGTGCTCGGGCCACGGGCCGCGCGGAGACCCAGTACTTC. The encoded protein is CSARATGRAETQYF.

This chain links TRBV12-3 or TRBV12-4 with TRBJ1-1; no clear D gene. V was pared by 6 bases and J by 4 bases, with 21 bases between. The CDR3 is 16 amino acids. In DNA form, the CDR3 reads TGTGCCAGCAGCCGTTCCTCGGGCAGTCGAACCACTGAAGCTTTCTTT. Protein: CASSRSSGSRTTEAFF.

The V call is TRBV12-3 or TRBV12-4, the J call TRBJ2-3; 7 bases line up with TRBD2. Germline trimming cut 6 bases from V and 0 bases from J; bases unmatched to any gene: 6. The CDR3 has 15 residues. CDR3 region: CASSRTRVSTDTQYF. The CDR3 DNA follows: TGTGCCAGCAGCCGGACTAGGGTGAGCACAGATACGCAGTATTTT.

This chain joins TRBV5-1 and TRBJ2-1; D possibly corresponds to TRBD2 (6 bases). The CDR3 covers 14 residues. Trimming removed 0 bases from V and 6 bases from J, with 10 bases in between. Germline assignment: CDR1 SGHRS and CDR2 YFSETQ. CDR3 nucleotides: TGCGCCAGCAGCTTGGCTCGGGACTTCAATGAGCAGTTCTTC. It codes for CASSLARDFNEQFF.

This clonotype was seen once. The chain is built from TRBV29-1 and TRBJ1-2; no reliable D call. Germline CDR1 is SQVTM and CDR2 is ANQGSEA. V was shortened by 6 bases and J by 4 bases, with 15 bases between the two germline ends. The CDR3 runs 13 residues. The CDR3 region is CSVQSTGFYGYTF. The CDR3 DNA sequence: TGCAGCGTCCAATCGACCGGATTCTATGGCTACACCTTC. The variable domain in full, completed from reference TRBV29-1 and TRBJ1-2, reads SAVISQKPSRDICQRGTSLTIQCQVDSQVTMMFWYRQQPGQSLTLIATANQGSEATYESGFVIDKFPISRPNLTFSTLTVSNMSPEDSSIYLCSVQSTGFYGYTFGSGTRLTVV.

Only one count was recorded for this clonotype. The chain is built from TRBV20-1 and TRBJ2-1, with 13 bases identical to TRBD2. Germline V lookup: CDR1 DFQATT, CDR2 SNEGSKA (reference sequence). CDR3 length: 15 residues. Germline trimming cut 3 bases from V and 5 bases from J; bases unmatched to any gene: 4. The CDR3 DNA is TGCAGTGCTAGGACCACTAGCGGGGGGGACAATGAGCAGTTCTTC. Translated: CSARTTSGGDNEQFF.

This chain links TRBV28 with TRBJ2-7; no clear D gene. Trimming stripped 1 base from V and 5 bases from J, with 3 bases between. The CDR3 is 11 residues long. The germline gives CDR1 MDHEN, CDR2 SYDVKM. The CDR3 is CASSLLHEQYF. The CDR3 coding sequence is TGTGCCAGCAGTTTATTACACGAGCAGTACTTC.

V usage is TRBV4-2 and J usage is TRBJ2-1, with TRBD2 identical over 10 bases. V lost 4 bases, J lost 0 bases, and 15 bases stayed unmatched. Germline lookup yields CDR1 LGHNA and CDR2 YNFKEQ. This CDR3 is built from 20 residues. The CDR3 bases are TGTGCCAGCAGCCGTAATAGCGGGGGGCATATAAGAAGCTCCTACAATGAGCAGTTCTTC. Its protein is CASSRNSGGHIRSSYNEQFF.

The chain joins TRBV11-3 to TRBJ2-5; TRBD1 might be the D (6 bases). In germline, CDR1 is SGHNT, CDR2 YENEEA. Trimming left V 3 bases short and J 4 bases short, with 12 bases between. This CDR3 is built from 14 residues. The CDR3 loop is CASSFHLDRETQYF. The DNA of the CDR3 is TGTGCCAGCAGCTTCCACTTGGACAGAGAGACCCAGTACTTC.

The rearrangement uses TRBV21-1 and TRBJ2-1; the table gives TRBD1 as D, unverified against the DNA. TRBV21-1 is given as a pseudogene. This CDR3 is built from 17 residues. The CDR3 region has the DNA TGTGCCAGCAGCACGGCTGACAGGTCCAGCTCCTACAATGAGCAGTTCTTC. Amino acid sequence: CASSTADRSSSYNEQFF.

The rearrangement links TRBV10-3 to TRBJ2-7, with D maybe TRBD2 (6 bases). The CDR3 loop spans 13 amino acids. CDR1 is ENHRY, CDR2 SYGVKD, per germline. Trimming took off 7 bases at V and 0 bases at J, with 10 bases between the two ends. Here the CDR3 reads CAIMTDYSYEQYF. The CDR3 DNA sequence: TGTGCCATCATGACGGACTACTCCTACGAGCAGTACTTC.

The rearrangement links TRBV7-2 to TRBJ1-2; no firm D call. The CDR3 sequence is 14 residues long. The germline CDR1 and CDR2 sequences are SGHTA and FQGNSA. V lost 1 base and J 0 bases, leaving 6 bases between the germline ends. CDR3 amino acids: CASSLDGANYGYTF. The CDR3, as DNA: TGTGCCAGCAGCTTAGATGGAGCTAACTATGGCTACACCTTC. Drawing the rest from reference TRBV7-2 and TRBJ1-2, the complete variable domain is GAGVSQSPSNKVTEKGKDVELRCDPISGHTALYWYRQSLGQGLEFLIYFQGNSAPDKSGLPSDRFSAERTGGSVSTLTIQRTQQEDSAVYLCASSLDGANYGYTFGSGTRLTVV.

The V gene is TRBV12-3 or TRBV12-4, the J gene TRBJ2-2; 9 nucleotides match TRBD1. CDR3 length: 16 residues. V trimming: 5 bases; J trimming: 6 bases; junction bases outside the gene matches: 10. Written as DNA, the CDR3 is TGTGCCAGCAGTAGCCGGGACAGGGAAAGGTCCGGGGAGCTGTTTTTT. Its protein is CASSSRDRERSGELFF.

The rearrangement joins TRBV3-1 to TRBJ1-1, with unresolved D. V lost 5 bases and J 1 base, leaving 8 bases between the germline ends. The V gene's germline CDR1 is LGHDT and CDR2 YNNKEL (reference sequence). This CDR3 is 13 amino acids long. CDR3: CASSLQTNTEAFF. The CDR3 DNA reads as TGTGCCAGCAGCTTACAAACGAACACTGAAGCTTTCTTT.

The gene calls are TRBV12-3 or TRBV12-4 and TRBJ1-1; D not certain. V was pared by 5 bases and J by 1 base, with 11 bases between. The CDR3 runs 14 residues. The CDR3: CASSPTSRNTEAFF. In DNA, the CDR3 is TGTGCCAGCAGTCCTACGTCCCGGAACACTGAAGCTTTCTTT.

The sample holds one count of this clonotype. J is TRBJ2-1 and V is TRBV12-3 or TRBV12-4; no reliable D call. There are 14 residues in the CDR3. The V end was cut by 1 base, the J end by 7 bases, with 11 bases between. The CDR3 region has the DNA TGTGCCAGCAGTTTAGGGGCAGTTCAGAATGAGCAGTTCTTC. Amino acids: CASSLGAVQNEQFF.

This chain's CDR3 is CASSQDVGVTGEQYF. The CDR3 nucleotides are TGCGCCAGCAGCCAAGACGTAGGCGTAACGGGCGAGCAGTACTTC. The chain is built from TRBV4-3 and TRBJ2-7; D gene unclear. Germline-derived CDR1 and CDR2 are LGHNA and YSLEER. Trimming removed 0 bases from V and 6 bases from J, with 15 bases in between. The CDR3 covers 15 residues.

The chain couples TRBV28 to TRBJ2-7, with D possibly being TRBD2 (6 bases). V lost 3 bases, J lost 0 bases, and 12 bases lay in between. CDR3 length equals 15 residues. Germline-derived CDR1 and CDR2 are MDHEN and SYDVKM. The CDR3 protein is CASSLNSGSSYEQYF. The CDR3 DNA sequence: TGTGCCAGCAGTTTGAATAGCGGAAGCTCCTACGAGCAGTACTTC.

This clonotype was seen just once. The chain uses TRBV24-1 and TRBJ2-5; 15 bases agree with TRBD2. The germline gives CDR1 KGHDR, CDR2 SFDVKD. This CDR3 comprises 18 residues. The trim removed 4 bases at V and 5 bases at J, leaving 10 bases unmatched. The chain's CDR3 is CATSDPGLAGGSGETQYF. CDR3 nucleotide sequence: TGTGCCACCAGTGACCCGGGACTAGCGGGGGGCTCGGGGGAGACCCAGTACTTC.

The chain recombines TRBV20-1 with TRBJ1-6; TRBD1 might be the D (5 bases). The CDR3 covers 18 residues. Germline-derived CDR1 and CDR2 are DFQATT and SNEGSKA (reference sequence). Trimming shortened V by 0 bases and J by 6 bases, and 21 bases separated the two germline ends. The CDR3 sequence: CSARDFFRGRTGNSPLHF. The CDR3 bases are TGCAGTGCTAGAGATTTTTTTCGGGGGAGAACGGGTAATTCACCCCTCCACTTT.

As regards this clonotype: The junction departs from the called germline gene at one end, perhaps through a read error. This rearrangement joins TRBV29-1 to TRBJ2-1; 9 bases map to TRBD1. The germline CDR1 and CDR2 sequences are SQVTM and ANQGSEA. The length of the CDR3 is 12 residues. CDR3 residues: CSVAVHDRGTSF. The CDR3, as DNA: TGCAGCGTTGCCGTTCACGACAGGGGGACTTCCTTC.

The chain combines TRBV19 with TRBJ1-1; TRBD1 matches at 8 bases. Looked up from germline, CDR1 is LNHDA and CDR2 is SQIVND (reference sequence). Unmatched junction bases numbered 6, after V lost 5 bases and J lost 7 bases. The CDR3 is 13 residues long. The CDR3 DNA reads TGTGCCAGTAGTCCGGACAGGGAGGGTGAAGCTTTCTTT. Amino acid sequence: CASSPDREGEAFF.

This clonotype occurred once. The V and J genes are TRBV18 and TRBJ2-1; possible D gene TRBD2, 7 bases. This CDR3 contains 16 residues. V lost 0 bases, J lost 5 bases, and 14 bases lay in between. The germline CDR1 and CDR2 sequences are KGHSH and LQKENI. The CDR3 reads CASSPPWAGAHNEQFF. The CDR3 DNA reads as TGTGCCAGCTCACCACCGTGGGCGGGGGCGCACAATGAGCAGTTCTTC.

The rearrangement uses TRBV10-3 and TRBJ2-7; 13 nucleotides align to TRBD2. Losses at the gene ends were 6 bases for V and 2 bases for J; bases not matched to a gene: 1. Germline values: CDR1 ENHRY, CDR2 SYGVKD. The CDR3 has 14 residues. Here the CDR3 DNA reads TGTGCCATCAGGACTAGCGGGGGGACCTACGAGCAGTACTTC. It yields the protein CAIRTSGGTYEQYF.

The V gene is TRBV7-2, the J gene TRBJ2-5; D tentatively fits TRBD1 or TRBD2 (5 bases each). The germline gives CDR1 SGHTA, CDR2 FQGNSA. The CDR3 runs 19 residues. V was clipped by 0 bases and J by 8 bases, with 28 bases between them. The CDR3 sequence: CASSLAVSPSGGRQGTQYF. The CDR3 region has the DNA TGTGCCAGCAGCTTAGCCGTCTCCCCCAGTGGGGGACGCCAGGGCACCCAGTACTTC.